This paragraph covers one T cell receptor beta chain sequence. This clonotype showed up many times. There is no known antigen for this receptor. Per-nucleotide qualities are absent, and no much larger clonotype sits a single base away. TCRbeta-specific cDNA was reverse-transcribed from 500 ng total RNA using a constant-region primer and ProtoScript II reverse transcriptase. Three nested multiplex PCR rounds, following a slightly modified ARM-PCR procedure, were used to build the TCRbeta libraries. A final 25-cycle PCR with Deep VentR polymerase added sample barcodes and Illumina adapters. Amplicons of 200-500 bp were gel-purified with a QIAquick gel extraction kit before sequencing. The TCRbeta amplicons were sequenced with 250-bp paired-end reads on an Illumina HiSeq 2500. Turning to the authors' computational methods: Quality trimming of reads was performed with Trimmomatic v0.33, and paired reads were merged with FLASH v1.2.11 so that full CDR3 sequences could be recovered. V, D and J germline segments were assigned to the rearranged TCRbeta sequences using MiGEC v1.2.1b. Clonotype statistics and Shannon-Wiener diversity indices were calculated with VDJtools v1.0.0. Except for diversity analysis, only each sample's 250 most abundant clonotypes were used in subsequent analyses to reduce sampling bias. TCRdb redid the processing of the public reads, applying fastp at Q25 and MiXCR, and retained in-frame beta chains. Rows merge per CDR3 protein into single entries with the most common DNA and genes. TCRdb assigned the V and J calls; the authors' analysis was not used. Within this sample are approximately 330,000 distinct CDR3 sequences, with 65% of them counted one time only. The ten largest clones capture about 6.3% of the sample.

These data belong to a study of tumor-infiltrating lymphocytes in primary liver carcinoma (dated by TCRdb to about 2017). In terms of the full investigation: Between November 2015 and March 2016, five patients in China with histopathologically diagnosed primary liver carcinoma had surgical resection. Of the five patients (three men and two women, aged 30 to 69 years), four had hepatocellular carcinoma and one had combined HCC and intrahepatic cholangiocarcinoma. The five patients had tumors staged T1-T3 N0M0, with maximum diameters ranging from about 4 to 11 cm. Samples yielded roughly 3.65 to 7.13 million productive TCRbeta reads; read depth did not differ significantly between tissue types. The study combined TCRbeta repertoire sequencing, expression microarrays and whole-exome sequencing across five regions of each liver tumor, with adjacent normal tissue and blood. A total of 35 or so specimens from 5 patients, comprising 25 or so tumor regions, 5 adjacent noncancerous liver tissues and 5 peripheral blood samples, were covered by TCRbeta repertoire sequencing. High reproducibility was observed for the technical replicate repertoires, with mean shared-clone rates about 0.89 and correlation coefficients above 0.95.

Overall results and qualifications from the work: Because only the TCR beta chain was sequenced and unpaired alpha chains were not captured, true repertoire diversity is likely underestimated. Repertoire overlap was higher between tumor regions (mean about 35%) than tumor-adjacent (approximately 17%) or tumor-blood (14%) pairs, consistent with antigen-driven expansion. Only 4 to 6 patients were included in the study, and the authors note that the findings should be validated in a larger study. A significantly larger repertoire fraction was made up by the top 250 clones in tumors than in blood (p = 0.039). Since the samples were bulk and unsorted, there was no way to compare CD4+ and CD8+ T cell repertoires.

TRIzol reagent was used to extract blood RNA from unsorted whole blood, while the DNeasy Blood & Tissue kit provided the germline DNA. Patients had chronic HBV infection and were treatment-naive at sampling. Before surgery, approximately 3.7 milliliters of peripheral blood were drawn into K2EDTA tubes. The receptor's source is a man aged 35 to 55 with primary liver carcinoma and hepatitis B virus infection. Sequencing input: peripheral blood.

The nucleotides are TGTGCCATCAGTGAGGACCCCCCGCCGAGCCAGGCGTACTTC. This codes for CAISEDPPPSQAYF. Rearrangement joined TRBV10-3 to TRBJ2-7, with the D gene call left open. V and J lose 2 bases and 12 bases, and a span of 20 bases separates them. The CDR3 runs 14 amino acids, cysteine and phenylalanine included. Left in the record is the CDR3 DNA by itself, 42 bases read in frame from the first base. The germline V gene specifies ENHRY as CDR1 and SYGVKD as CDR2.